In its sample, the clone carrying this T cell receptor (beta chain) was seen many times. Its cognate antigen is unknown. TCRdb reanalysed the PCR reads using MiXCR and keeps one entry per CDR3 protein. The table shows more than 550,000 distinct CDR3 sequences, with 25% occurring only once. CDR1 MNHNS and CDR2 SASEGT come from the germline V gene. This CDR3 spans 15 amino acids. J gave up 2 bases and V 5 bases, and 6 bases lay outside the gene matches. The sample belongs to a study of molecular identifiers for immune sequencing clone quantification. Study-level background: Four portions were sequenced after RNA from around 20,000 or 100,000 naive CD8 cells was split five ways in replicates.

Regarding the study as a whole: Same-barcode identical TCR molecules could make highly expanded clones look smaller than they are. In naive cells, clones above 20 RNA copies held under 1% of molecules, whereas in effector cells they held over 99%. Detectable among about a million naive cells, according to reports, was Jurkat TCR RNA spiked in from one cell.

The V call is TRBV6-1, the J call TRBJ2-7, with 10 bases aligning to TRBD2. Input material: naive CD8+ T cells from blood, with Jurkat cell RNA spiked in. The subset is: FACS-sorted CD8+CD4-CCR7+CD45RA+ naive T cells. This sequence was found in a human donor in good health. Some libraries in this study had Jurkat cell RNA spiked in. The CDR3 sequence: CASSIDTSGTYEQYF. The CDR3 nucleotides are TGTGCCAGCAGTATTGATACTAGCGGGACCTACGAGCAGTACTTC.